The clone carrying this T cell receptor beta chain appeared a few times. The second PCR ran about 6 to 11 cycles with a sample-barcoded 5' primer and J-beta primers. In TCRdb, the 5' RACE reads were re-called with MiXCR into one record per CDR3 protein. The sample shows some 750,000 distinct CDR3 sequences, 22% of them seen only once. This sample is drawn from a study of blood T cells in healthy people across ages. This CDR3 spans 15 amino acids. Germline trimming cut 7 bases from V and 7 bases from J; bases unmatched to any gene: 12. The chain carries TRBV12-3 or TRBV12-4 and TRBJ2-2, with 7 nucleotides matching TRBD1. The sequence came from a man aged 65 to 79 in good health. Sequencing used blood. The CDR3 DNA is TGTGCCAGCACCCATTCGACAGGGCTTGGCGGGGAGCTGTTTTTT. This encodes CASTHSTGLGGELFF.